The 31 T cell receptor beta chains in this list originate from one sample, sequenced in a study of shared clonotypes between healthy human individuals. Produced via immunoSEQ multiplex PCR; TCRdb's table is partial and in-frame only. The sample gives some 2,500,000 clones, 85% to 95% of which show up once; 0.37% is in the top ten. The sequenced sample was naive CD4+ T cells from PBMCs. Specified subset: CD45RA+ positively selected. Receptors originate from a man aged 18 to 35 in good health. Some clones in this sample may be carry-over from other donors' samples.

For this clone: Other DNA sequences from this sample encode an identical CDR3 as well. The rearrangement joins TRBV28 to TRBJ1-2; TRBD1 agrees at 7 bases. The V gene's germline CDR1 is MDHEN and CDR2 SYDVKM. Losses at the gene ends were 5 bases for V and 2 bases for J; bases not matched to a gene: 2. This CDR3 spans 13 amino acids. The CDR3 DNA is TGTGCCAGCAGTCCCAGGGGGAACTATGGCTACACCTTC. It translates to CASSPRGNYGYTF.

This sequence joins TRBV2 and TRBJ2-2; TRBD1 might be the D (5 bases). V was shortened by 5 bases and J by 5 bases, with 6 bases between the two germline ends. The CDR3 spans 12 residues. The germline V gene has CDR1 SNHLY and CDR2 FYNNEI. CDR3 in DNA: TGTGCCAGCAGTCGACAGACCGGGGAGCTGTTTTTT. As protein: CASSRQTGELFF.

The genes are TRBV7-9 and TRBJ2-3; no definite D call. CDR3 length: 13 residues. Germline CDR1 SEHNR, CDR2 FQNEAQ (reference sequence). The V gene lost 5 bases and the J gene lost 0 bases, with 6 bases spanning the gap. In DNA form, the CDR3 reads TGTGCCAGCAGCACATCTAGCACAGATACGCAGTATTTT. As protein: CASSTSSTDTQYF.

This rearrangement joins TRBV7-3 to TRBJ2-1, with TRBD2 identical over 11 bases. The CDR3 loop spans 19 amino acids. The V gene's germline CDR1 is SGHTA and CDR2 FQGTGA. V shed 5 bases and J 0 bases; nucleotides not matched to a gene: 12. CDR3 in amino acids: CASSPRGLAARGSYNEQFF. The CDR3 DNA sequence: TGTGCCAGCAGCCCTAGGGGACTAGCGGCCCGTGGCTCCTACAATGAGCAGTTCTTC. Full variable domain (remainder filled in from reference TRBV7-3 and TRBJ2-1): GAGVSQTPSNKVTEKGKYVELRCDPISGHTALYWYRQSLGQGPEFLIYFQGTGAADDSGLPNDRFFAVRPEGSVSTLKIQRTERGDSAVYLCASSPRGLAARGSYNEQFFGPGTRLTVL.

This rearrangement joins TRBV12-5 to TRBJ1-2; a possible D gene is TRBD1 (5 bases). This CDR3 contains 13 residues. Germline lookup yields CDR1 LGHNT and CDR2 FRNRAP. V shed 1 base and J shed 4 bases, with 7 bases lying between them. Here the CDR3 DNA reads TGTGCTAGTGGTTTGGGGACACCCTATGGCTACACCTTC. Translation: CASGLGTPYGYTF.

V is TRBV25-1 and J is TRBJ1-5; D ambiguous. This CDR3 region has 13 residues. V lost 8 bases and J lost 6, with 14 bases in between. CDR1 is MGHDK and CDR2 is SYGVNS in the germline V gene. In nucleotides, the CDR3 is TGTGCCAGCTGCCGCGACTTGGGTCAGCCCCAGCATTTT. It yields the protein CASCRDLGQPQHF.

The chain is built from TRBV19 and TRBJ1-5, with D possibly TRBD1 on 6 matching bases. This CDR3 contains 16 residues. V was trimmed by 5 bases and J by 0 bases, leaving 14 bases between them. Germline V gene sequence: CDR1 LNHDA, CDR2 SQIVND (reference sequence). For the CDR3, the DNA is TGTGCCAGTAGTCCCCGGACAGACAATAGCAATCAGCCCCAGCATTTT. Protein product: CASSPRTDNSNQPQHF.

V and J are TRBV30 and TRBJ2-5; perhaps TRBD2 as D (5 bases). This CDR3 contains 11 residues. The V end lost 3 bases, the J end lost 5 bases, and 7 bases lay between the germline ends. Germline values: CDR1 GTSNPN, CDR2 SVGIG (reference sequence). In DNA, the CDR3 is TGTGCCTGGAGCCGGAGGGAGACCCAGTACTTC. Translating gives CAWSRRETQYF. The whole variable domain, remainder taken from reference TRBV30 and TRBJ2-5, is SQTIHQWPATLVQPVGSPLSLECTVEGTSNPNLYWYRQAAGRGLQLLFYSVGIGQISSEVPQNLSASRPQDRQFILSSKKLLLSDSGFYLCAWSRRETQYFGPGTRLLVL.

The rearrangement links TRBV18 to TRBJ2-3; tentative D call: TRBD2 (6 bases). Germline CDR1 reads KGHSH; CDR2 reads LQKENI. This CDR3 comprises 16 residues. V was trimmed by 1 base and J by 1 base, leaving 12 bases between them. CDR3 residues: CASSPLPGAGTDTQYF. CDR3 DNA sequence: TGTGCCAGCTCACCACTCCCGGGAGCGGGCACAGATACGCAGTATTTT.

The genes are TRBV7-9 and TRBJ2-1; 8 nucleotides align to TRBD1. V lost 4 bases, J lost 8 bases, and 7 bases stayed unmatched. Germline values: CDR1 SEHNR, CDR2 FQNEAQ (reference sequence). CDR3 length: 14 residues. The CDR3 nucleotides read TGTGCCAGCAGCTCAGGGGGCGGTAGGGATGAGCAGTTCTTC. This translates into CASSSGGGRDEQFF.

The rearrangement joins TRBV7-9 to TRBJ2-3; possible D gene TRBD1, 6 bases. V was clipped by 4 bases and J by 0 bases, with 14 bases between them. The CDR3 has 16 amino acids. CDR1 SEHNR and CDR2 FQNEAQ come from the germline V gene (reference sequence). The CDR3 DNA sequence: TGTGCCAGCAGCTACAGGGCCACAACCAGCACAGATACGCAGTATTTT. It specifies CASSYRATTSTDTQYF.

The genes are TRBV5-5 and TRBJ1-1; D is uncertain. Trimming stripped 1 base from V and 2 bases from J, with 6 bases between. CDR1 is SGHKS and CDR2 is YYEKEE in the germline V gene (reference sequence). This CDR3 is built from 13 residues. CDR3 residues: CASSLTDNTEAFF. DNA of the CDR3: TGTGCCAGCAGCTTGACAGACAACACTGAAGCTTTCTTT.

This CDR3 reads CASSEGVGQPQHF. The DNA of the CDR3 is TGTGCCAGTTCTGAGGGGGTTGGGCAGCCCCAGCATTTT. The gene calls are TRBV6-4 and TRBJ1-5, with a possible D match to TRBD1 (6 bases). Trimming pared 9 bases from V and 7 bases from J, leaving 16 bases between. The CDR3 consists of 13 residues. The germline V gene has CDR1 MRHNA and CDR2 SNTAGT.

The genes are TRBV5-1 and TRBJ2-7; no clear D gene. The CDR3 runs 15 residues. CDR1 and CDR2 from the germline V gene are SGHRS and YFSETQ. Trimming removed 0 bases from V and 3 bases from J, with 13 bases in between. The CDR3 region has the DNA TGCGCCAGCAGCTTGGCACGACTTTCGAACTACGAGCAGTACTTC. It specifies CASSLARLSNYEQYF.

The CDR3 nucleotides are TGTGCCAGCAGTGCACAGCTACCCGGGGAGCTGTTTTTT. Translating gives CASSAQLPGELFF. This chain joins TRBV6-5 and TRBJ2-2; D is unclear. Germline V gene sequence: CDR1 MNHEY, CDR2 SVGAGI. The CDR3 loop spans 13 amino acids. The V end was cut by 5 bases, the J end by 6 bases, with 10 bases between.

The chain joins TRBV29-1 to TRBJ2-1; D uncertain. The CDR3 is 13 amino acids. Trimming stripped 7 bases from V and 0 bases from J, with 10 bases between. From germline, CDR1 is SQVTM and CDR2 ANQGSEA. DNA of the CDR3: TGCAGCGCCTTAGAAAGCTCCTACAATGAGCAGTTCTTC. Translation: CSALESSYNEQFF.

In DNA form, the CDR3 reads TGTGCCAGCTCACGCGGCCTAGCGCTGGAGACCCAGTACTTC. It is translated as CASSRGLALETQYF. This chain links TRBV6-5 with TRBJ2-5, with a tentative D call TRBD2 (6 bases). This CDR3 is 14 amino acids long. V was pared by 8 bases and J by 5 bases, with 18 bases between. CDR1 and CDR2 (germline): MNHEY, SVGAGI.

The V call is TRBV7-3, the J call TRBJ2-3, with 12 bases aligning to TRBD1. Germline trimming cut 5 bases from V and 10 bases from J; bases unmatched to any gene: 7. The CDR3 length is 14 residues. Germline lookup yields CDR1 SGHTA and CDR2 FQGTGA. The CDR3 region has the DNA TGTGCCAGCAGCCCATGGGGACAGGGGGCATCGCAGTATTTT. It translates to CASSPWGQGASQYF.

The chain joins TRBV29-1 to TRBJ2-3; no reliable D call. CDR3 length: 14 amino acids. Trimming removed 2 bases from V and 3 bases from J, with 12 bases in between. The germline V gene has CDR1 SQVTM and CDR2 ANQGSEA. The CDR3 sequence: CSVESWVSTDTQYF. CDR3 coding DNA: TGCAGCGTTGAATCTTGGGTTTCTACAGATACGCAGTATTTT.

This rearrangement joins TRBV25-1 to TRBJ1-2; no clear D. The CDR3 covers 14 residues. Germline V gene sequence: CDR1 MGHDK, CDR2 SYGVNS. The V and J ends lost 2 bases and 2 bases respectively, with 9 bases between them. The CDR3 region is CASSETGRNYGYTF. The CDR3 DNA reads TGTGCCAGCAGTGAAACCGGACGGAACTATGGCTACACCTTC.

The genes are TRBV9 and TRBJ1-3; no firm D call. The CDR3 totals 17 residues. From germline, CDR1 is SGDLS and CDR2 YYNGEE. V was pared by 0 bases and J by 3 bases, with 16 bases between. The CDR3 spells CASSVEADPFGGNTIYF. CDR3 nucleotide sequence: TGTGCCAGCAGCGTAGAAGCGGACCCTTTTGGTGGAAACACCATATATTTT.

The chain couples TRBV18 to TRBJ2-1; D is tentatively TRBD1 or TRBD2 (5 bases each). In germline, CDR1 is KGHSH, CDR2 LQKENI. Trimming removed 5 bases from V and 14 bases from J, with 13 bases in between. The CDR3 covers 11 residues. For the CDR3, the DNA is TGTGCCAGCTCAGATTCCGGGACCGAGTTCTTC. Translating it yields CASSDSGTEFF. Full variable domain (remainder filled in from reference TRBV18 and TRBJ2-1): NAGVMQNPRHLVRRRGQEARLRCSPMKGHSHVYWYRQLPEEGLKFMVYLQKENIIDESGMPKERFSAEFPKEGPSILRIQQVVRGDSAAYFCASSDSGTEFFGPGTRLTVL.

The sample holds one count of this clone. The chain employs TRBV7-9 and TRBJ1-4; the match to TRBD1 covers 7 bases. This CDR3 has 17 amino acids. The germline V gene encodes CDR1 SEHNR and CDR2 FQNEAQ (reference sequence). Trimming at V came to 5 bases and at J to 0 bases, leaving 9 bases not matched to a gene. CDR3 bases: TGTGCCAGCAGCCTACTGGGACAGCTTGCAACTAATGAAAAACTGTTTTTT. Its translation is CASSLLGQLATNEKLFF.

The J gene is TRBJ2-5, the V gene TRBV7-2; TRBD2 aligns across 8 bases. The CDR3 has 15 residues. Unmatched junction bases numbered 4, after V lost 2 bases and J lost 2 bases. The germline V gene encodes CDR1 SGHTA and CDR2 FQGNSA. This CDR3 is CASSLSGGQQETQYF. The CDR3 coding sequence is TGTGCCAGCAGCTTATCGGGAGGGCAACAAGAGACCCAGTACTTC.

Notes on this clone: Other nucleotide sequences from this sample produce the same CDR3. The rearrangement joins TRBV28 to TRBJ2-1; TRBD2 is a possible D gene (5 bases). CDR1 is MDHEN and CDR2 is SYDVKM in the germline V gene. V was shortened by 5 bases and J by 0 bases, with 11 bases between the two germline ends. This CDR3 is 15 amino acids long. The CDR3 DNA follows: TGTGCCAGCAGTCTGGCGGGCAGCTCCTACAATGAGCAGTTCTTC. Translating it yields CASSLAGSSYNEQFF.

The chain combines TRBV5-1 with TRBJ2-7; 10 positions match TRBD1. This CDR3 is 13 amino acids long. Per the germline V gene, CDR1 is SGHRS and CDR2 is YFSETQ. With V trimmed by 3 bases and J by 6 bases, 3 bases remained unmatched. In DNA form, the CDR3 reads TGCGCCAGCAGCTCCGGGACAGGGGTCGAGCAGTACTTC. This translates into CASSSGTGVEQYF.

The chain combines TRBV5-1 with TRBJ1-2; unclear D gene. CDR1 is SGHRS, CDR2 YFSETQ, per germline. V was pared by 0 bases and J by 13 bases, with 13 bases between. CDR3 length: 12 residues. The CDR3 loop reads CASSLDYSECTF. The CDR3 coding sequence is TGCGCCAGCAGCTTGGACTATTCGGAGTGCACCTTC.

The chain has TRBV9 and TRBJ2-7, with D perhaps matching TRBD1 or TRBD2 (5 bases each). The germline V gene encodes CDR1 SGDLS and CDR2 YYNGEE. This CDR3 contains 15 residues. V was shortened by 0 bases and J by 5 bases, with 15 bases between the two germline ends. DNA of the CDR3: TGTGCCAGCAGCGTAGGTTGGGGGTCCGGGGACGAGCAGTACTTC. This encodes CASSVGWGSGDEQYF.

V usage is TRBV19 and J usage is TRBJ2-6, with D possibly being TRBD1 (6 bases). CDR1 is LNHDA and CDR2 is SQIVND in the germline V gene (reference sequence). This CDR3 region has 15 residues. Deletions cut 5 bases from V and 4 bases from J, with 12 bases between. CDR3 bases: TGTGCCAGTAGTTTACAGGGTAACGGGGCCAACGTCCTGACTTTC. It translates to CASSLQGNGANVLTF.

This chain joins TRBV6-5 and TRBJ2-5; maybe TRBD2 (6 bases). The assigned J gene may be wrong: the sequence end matches TRBJ2-7 better. Germline V gives CDR1 MNHEY, CDR2 SVGAGI. This CDR3 is built from 14 residues. The CDR3 protein is CASESRDSSYEQYF. DNA of the CDR3: TGTGCCAGCGAGAGCCGGGACTCATCCTACGAGCAGTACTTC.

This clone has just one count. The chain combines TRBV29-1 with TRBJ2-1, with 10 bases identical to TRBD2. The germline CDR1 and CDR2 sequences are SQVTM and ANQGSEA. CDR3 length equals 14 residues. V gave up 7 bases and J gave up 2 bases; unmatched junction bases: 5. The CDR3 bases are TGCAGCGCGTTCGGGACTAGCGCCTACAATGAGCAGTTCTTC. Translated, it gives CSAFGTSAYNEQFF.